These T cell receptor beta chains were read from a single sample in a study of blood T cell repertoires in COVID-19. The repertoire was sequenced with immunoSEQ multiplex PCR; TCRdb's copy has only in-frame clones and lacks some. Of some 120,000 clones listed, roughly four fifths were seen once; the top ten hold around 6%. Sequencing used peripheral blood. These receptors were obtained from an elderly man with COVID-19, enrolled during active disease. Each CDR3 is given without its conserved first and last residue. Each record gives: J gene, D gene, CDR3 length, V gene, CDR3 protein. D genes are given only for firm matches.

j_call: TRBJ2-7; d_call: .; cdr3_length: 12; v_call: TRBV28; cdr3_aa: ASSLGRRRDEQY
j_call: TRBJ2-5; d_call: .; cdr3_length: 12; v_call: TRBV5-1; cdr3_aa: ASSLAGGSETQY
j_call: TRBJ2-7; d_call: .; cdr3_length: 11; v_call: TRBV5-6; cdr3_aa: ASSSSVSYEQY
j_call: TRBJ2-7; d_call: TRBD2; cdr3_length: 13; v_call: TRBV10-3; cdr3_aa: AISESPGRNYEQY
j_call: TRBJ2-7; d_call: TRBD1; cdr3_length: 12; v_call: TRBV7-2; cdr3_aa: ASSPEPTGGEQY
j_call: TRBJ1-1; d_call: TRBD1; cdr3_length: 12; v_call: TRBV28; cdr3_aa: ASSPQTGDTEAF
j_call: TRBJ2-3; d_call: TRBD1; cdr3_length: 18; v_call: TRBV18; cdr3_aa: ASPQKKLGQGWTGTDTQY
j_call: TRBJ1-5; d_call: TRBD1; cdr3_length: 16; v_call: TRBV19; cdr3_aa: ASSSDGAGGEGNQPQH
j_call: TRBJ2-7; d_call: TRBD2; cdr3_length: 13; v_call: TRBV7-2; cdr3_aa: ASSQTSGSSYEQY
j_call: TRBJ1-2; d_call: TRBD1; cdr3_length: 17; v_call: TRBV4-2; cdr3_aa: ASSQLVWGTGSNANGYT
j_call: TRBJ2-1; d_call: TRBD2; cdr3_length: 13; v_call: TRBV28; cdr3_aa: ASSFATSGNNEQF
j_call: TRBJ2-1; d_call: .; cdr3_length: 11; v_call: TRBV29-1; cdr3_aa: SVGPRGRYEQF
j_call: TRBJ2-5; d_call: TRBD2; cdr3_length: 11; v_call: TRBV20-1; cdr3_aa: SASIGTKETQY
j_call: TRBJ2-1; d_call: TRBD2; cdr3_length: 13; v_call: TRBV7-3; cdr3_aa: ASSLMLAGESEQF
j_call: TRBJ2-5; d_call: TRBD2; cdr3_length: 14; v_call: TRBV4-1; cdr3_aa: ASSQEPAGEVKTQY
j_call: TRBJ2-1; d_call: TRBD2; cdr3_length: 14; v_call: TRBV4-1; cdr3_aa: ASSQTSAGGYNEQF
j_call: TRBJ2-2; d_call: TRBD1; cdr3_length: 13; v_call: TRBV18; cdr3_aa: ASSRRQGDGGELF
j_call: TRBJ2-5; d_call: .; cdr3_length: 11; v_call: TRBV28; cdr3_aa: ASNLQGRETQY
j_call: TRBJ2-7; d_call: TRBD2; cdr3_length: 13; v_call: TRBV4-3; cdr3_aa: ASSHILASPYEQY
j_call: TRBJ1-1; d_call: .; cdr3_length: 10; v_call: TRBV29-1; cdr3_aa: SVLRVNTEAF
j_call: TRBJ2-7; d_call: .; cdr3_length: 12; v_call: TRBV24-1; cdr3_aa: ATSESSGQDEQY
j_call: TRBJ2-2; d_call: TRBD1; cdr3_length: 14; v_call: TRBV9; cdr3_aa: ASSVGGGVNTGELF
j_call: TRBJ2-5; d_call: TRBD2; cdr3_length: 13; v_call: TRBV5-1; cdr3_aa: ASSSSSGRVETQY
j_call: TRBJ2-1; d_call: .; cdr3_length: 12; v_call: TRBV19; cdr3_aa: ASSDQGSYNEQF
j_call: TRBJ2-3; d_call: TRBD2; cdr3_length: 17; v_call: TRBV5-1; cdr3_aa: ASSFSGEHSGTGADTQY
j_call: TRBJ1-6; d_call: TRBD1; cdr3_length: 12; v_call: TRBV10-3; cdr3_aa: AIRGDSYNSPLH
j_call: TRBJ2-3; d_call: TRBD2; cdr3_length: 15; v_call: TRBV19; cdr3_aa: ASSTGTSGGFTDTQY
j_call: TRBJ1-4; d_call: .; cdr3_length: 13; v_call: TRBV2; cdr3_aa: ASSDSRQVVEKLF
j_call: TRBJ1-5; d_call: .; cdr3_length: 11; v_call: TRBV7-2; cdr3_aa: ASSLQGNQPQH
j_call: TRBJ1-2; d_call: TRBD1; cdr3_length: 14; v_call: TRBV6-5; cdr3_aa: ASSYTGQGAWYGYT
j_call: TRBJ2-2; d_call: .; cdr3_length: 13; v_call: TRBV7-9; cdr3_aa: ASSFRTANTGELF
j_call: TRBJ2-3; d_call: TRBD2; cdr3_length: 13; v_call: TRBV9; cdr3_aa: ASSPTGGNPDTQY
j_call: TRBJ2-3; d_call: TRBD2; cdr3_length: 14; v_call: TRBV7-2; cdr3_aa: ASSLGLATVSDTQY
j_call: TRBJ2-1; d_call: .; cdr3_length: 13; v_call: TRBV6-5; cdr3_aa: ASSLQWGVAGEQF
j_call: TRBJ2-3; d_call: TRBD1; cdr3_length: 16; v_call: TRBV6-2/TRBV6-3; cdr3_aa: ASSYTQATGGSFHTQY
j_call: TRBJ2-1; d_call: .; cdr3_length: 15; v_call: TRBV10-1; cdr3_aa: ASSEAKTGGAANEQF
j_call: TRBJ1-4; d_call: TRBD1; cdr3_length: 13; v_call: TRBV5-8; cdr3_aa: ASSSKQGGSEKLF